The 25 T cell receptor beta chains listed next were all sequenced from one sample in a study of T cells in Graves' hyperthyroidism and ophthalmopathy. RNA transcripts yielded amplified TCR beta CDR3 regions. RT-PCR in the first round (using the HTBI primer set) targeted the TCR CDR3. TCRdb processed the multiplex PCR reads anew with MiXCR; each CDR3 protein has one entry. The data show about 600,000 distinct CDR3 sequences, around 15% seen once. Sequenced material: blood. Source of these receptors: a woman aged 45-59 years with Graves' ophthalmopathy.

This clonotype appeared many times. The genes are TRBV10-3 and TRBJ2-5; D not resolved. CDR3 length: 14 residues. CDR1 is ENHRY and CDR2 is SYGVKD in the germline V gene. Trimming stripped 3 bases from V and 1 base from J, with 9 bases between. The chain's CDR3 is CAISDSRSQETQYF. In nucleotides, the CDR3 is TGTGCCATCAGTGATAGCAGATCCCAAGAGACCCAGTACTTC.

The CDR3 coding sequence is TGTGCCAGCAGCGTCGGGACTGGCTCCTACAATGAGCAGTTCTTC. Its translation: CASSVGTGSYNEQFF. The rearrangement uses TRBV9 and TRBJ2-1; the D gene is possibly TRBD2 (6 bases). Germline V gene data show CDR1 as SGDLS and CDR2 as YYNGEE. V was pared by 2 bases and J by 0 bases, with 9 bases between. The CDR3 is 15 residues long.

This clonotype was recorded at least ten times. The rearrangement joins TRBV7-2 to TRBJ2-7; maybe TRBD1 (6 bases). This CDR3 is built from 16 residues. Germline CDR1 and CDR2: SGHTA and FQGNSA. V was cut by 1 base and J by 2 bases, with 15 bases left in between. This CDR3 reads CASSLVGGQTPYEQYF. CDR3 nucleotides: TGTGCCAGCAGCTTAGTAGGAGGACAGACCCCCTACGAGCAGTACTTC.

This chain links TRBV5-6 with TRBJ1-1; D call uncertain. Germline CDR1 reads SGHDT; CDR2 reads YYEEEE. V was clipped by 2 bases and J by 3 bases, with 8 bases between them. The CDR3 extends over 13 amino acids. DNA of the CDR3: TGTGCCAGCAGCTTAACCCCCGACACTGAAGCTTTCTTT. Translated, it gives CASSLTPDTEAFF.

This clonotype was counted at least ten times. The chain joins TRBV5-1 to TRBJ2-3; 8 nucleotides align to TRBD1. V lost 3 bases to trimming and J lost 5 bases; unmatched junction nucleotides: 8. This CDR3 is 15 amino acids long. Looked up from germline, CDR1 is SGHRS and CDR2 is YFSETQ. The CDR3 reads CASSYRTGYEDTQYF. Here the CDR3 DNA reads TGCGCCAGCAGCTATAGGACAGGGTACGAAGATACGCAGTATTTT.

This clonotype was observed at least ten times. V gene TRBV9 combines with J gene TRBJ2-1; 9 bases are shared with TRBD1. The CDR3 has 16 residues. Germline CDR1 reads SGDLS; CDR2 reads YYNGEE. Trimming took 4 bases from V and 7 from J; bases not matched to a gene: 12. The CDR3 DNA reads TGTGCCAGCAGCTCAACCGGGACAGGGATAGGTAATGAGCAGTTCTTC. Translated: CASSSTGTGIGNEQFF.

V gene TRBV10-3 combines with J gene TRBJ2-1; 9 bases agree with TRBD2. Trimming at V came to 10 bases and at J to 6 bases, leaving 4 bases not matched to a gene. Germline lookup yields CDR1 ENHRY and CDR2 SYGVKD. There are 12 residues in the CDR3. For the CDR3, the DNA is TGTGCCACCGGGACTAGCACCAATGAGCAGTTCTTC. Protein product: CATGTSTNEQFF.

This clonotype was observed at least ten times. The rearrangement uses TRBV7-3 and TRBJ2-6; D is possibly TRBD1 (6 bases). This CDR3 region has 18 residues. Germline V gene lookup returns CDR1 SGHTA and CDR2 FQGTGA. The germline V and J ends were trimmed by 1 base and 0 bases, with 13 bases remaining between them. DNA for the CDR3: TGTGCCAGCAGCTTAAGACAGGTTACCTTCTCTGGGGCCAACGTCCTGACTTTC. Its protein product is CASSLRQVTFSGANVLTF.

The rearrangement links TRBV20-1 to TRBJ2-2; D is undetermined. The germline CDR1 and CDR2 sequences are DFQATT and SNEGSKA (reference sequence). The CDR3 runs 15 residues. Trimming took off 1 base at V and 0 bases at J, with 9 bases between the two ends. The CDR3 region has the DNA TGCAGTGCTAGAGTGGACGGATCGAACACCGGGGAGCTGTTTTTT. Translated, it gives CSARVDGSNTGELFF.

This clonotype showed up many times. V usage is TRBV24-1 and J usage is TRBJ2-1; 7 bases fit TRBD1. The junction had 5 bases not matched to a gene; V was cut back by 4 bases and J by 9 bases. This CDR3 is built from 13 residues. Germline V lookup: CDR1 KGHDR, CDR2 SFDVKD. CDR3 coding DNA: TGTGCCACCAGTGAGACTGACAGGGCTGAGCAGTTCTTC. It translates to CATSETDRAEQFF.

The chain is built from TRBV30 and TRBJ2-7; 12 nucleotides line up with TRBD2. Germline values: CDR1 GTSNPN, CDR2 SVGIG (reference sequence). The CDR3 is 13 residues long. Unmatched junction bases numbered 0, after V lost 0 bases and J lost 6 bases. CDR3 in DNA: TGTGCCTGGAGTGTACTAGCGGGAGGCGAGCAGTACTTC. Protein product: CAWSVLAGGEQYF.

The chain links TRBV29-1 to TRBJ1-2, with a weak D call TRBD1 (6 bases). Trimming took off 7 bases at V and 4 bases at J, with 16 bases between the two ends. CDR1 SQVTM and CDR2 ANQGSEA come from the germline V gene. This CDR3 contains 13 residues. Here the CDR3 DNA reads TGCAGCGCCGGGGAAGGGGGATTCTATGGCTACACCTTC. This gives the protein CSAGEGGFYGYTF.

This clonotype was seen repeatedly, ten times or more. This chain links TRBV29-1 with TRBJ1-1, with a possible D match to TRBD1 (5 bases). Trimming cost V 7 bases and J 1 base, with 10 bases left between them. The germline V gene encodes CDR1 SQVTM and CDR2 ANQGSEA. The CDR3 length is 12 residues. The CDR3: CSAGLGNTEAFF. CDR3 in DNA: TGCAGCGCGGGACTCGGGAACACTGAAGCTTTCTTT.

This clonotype showed up many times. The rearrangement uses TRBV4-1 and TRBJ2-1; 11 bases match TRBD2. CDR3 length equals 16 residues. Germline V gene lookup returns CDR1 MGHRA and CDR2 YSYEKL. Trimming removed 7 bases from V and 4 bases from J; junction bases left unmatched: 9. CDR3 in amino acids: CASTPRLAGSYNEQFF. The DNA of the CDR3 is TGCGCCAGCACCCCGAGACTAGCGGGATCTTACAATGAGCAGTTCTTC.

The chain carries TRBV20-1 and TRBJ2-1, with D perhaps matching TRBD1 or TRBD2 (5 bases each). CDR3 length equals 12 residues. V lost 7 bases to trimming and J lost 4 bases, with 11 bases between them. Germline V gene lookup returns CDR1 DFQATT and CDR2 SNEGSKA (reference sequence). The CDR3 here is CSGGPMYNEQFF. CDR3 bases: TGCAGTGGGGGACCGATGTACAATGAGCAGTTCTTC.

This clonotype was detected only a few times. The CDR3 loop is CASSPGGDEQFF. The CDR3 coding sequence is TGCGCCAGCAGCCCGGGGGGCGATGAGCAGTTCTTC. This chain uses TRBV4-3 with TRBJ2-1; TRBD2 is a possible D gene (7 bases). This CDR3 has 12 amino acids. The V and J ends lost 4 bases and 8 bases respectively, with 9 bases between them. Per germline, CDR1 LGHNA and CDR2 YSLEER.

The V and J genes are TRBV6-2 or TRBV6-3 and TRBJ2-1; 7 nucleotides agree with TRBD2. This CDR3 region has 18 residues. Germline-derived CDR1 and CDR2 are MNHEY and SVGEGT. V was pared by 1 base and J by 0 bases, with 9 bases of the junction left unmatched. CDR3 sequence (DNA): TGTGCCAGCAGTTACTTCGCAGGGCGGGAGACCTCCTACAATGAGCAGTTCTTC. It codes for CASSYFAGRETSYNEQFF.

The V call is TRBV7-2, the J call TRBJ2-1, with D maybe TRBD1 (6 bases). V was trimmed by 5 bases and J by 9 bases, leaving 11 bases between them. CDR1 is SGHTA, CDR2 FQGNSA, per germline. There are 12 residues in the CDR3. CDR3 residues: CASSIQGFEQFF. In DNA form, the CDR3 reads TGTGCCAGCAGCATACAGGGTTTTGAGCAGTTCTTC.

The V call is TRBV15, the J call TRBJ1-3, with D possibly matching TRBD1 (6 bases). The CDR3 spans 13 residues. Germline values: CDR1 LNHNV, CDR2 YYDKDF (reference sequence). V was pared by 9 bases and J by 0 bases, with 9 bases between. The CDR3: CATKTGSGNTIYF. The CDR3 region has the DNA TGTGCCACTAAGACAGGCTCTGGAAACACCATATATTTT.

The table lists this clonotype with a few counts. V gene TRBV6-5 combines with J gene TRBJ2-3; D gene ambiguous. Germline V gene sequence: CDR1 MNHEY, CDR2 SVGAGI. V was clipped by 1 base and J by 0 bases, with 5 bases between them. The CDR3 loop spans 14 amino acids. The DNA for the CDR3 is TGTGCCAGCAGTTACTTTAAGAGCACAGATACGCAGTATTTT. Protein: CASSYFKSTDTQYF.

The sample holds many counts of this clonotype. This chain connects TRBV9 to TRBJ2-5, with D maybe TRBD1 (5 bases). This CDR3 has 14 amino acids. CDR1 and CDR2 (germline): SGDLS, YYNGEE. V dropped 2 bases and J dropped 0 bases, with 8 bases sitting between them. CDR3 sequence (DNA): TGTGCCAGCAGCGTCGGACACAACCAAGAGACCCAGTACTTC. Translating gives CASSVGHNQETQYF.

This clonotype appeared once. A read error may be the cause here, since a much bigger clone is one base away. The chain recombines TRBV12-3 or TRBV12-4 with TRBJ1-2; 7 bases fit TRBD1. The CDR3 contains 15 residues. V lost 5 bases and J lost 8; bases outside the gene matches: 14. The CDR3 nucleotides are TGTGCCAGCAGTCCCTACGTCGGAGGGGGCAGGGGCTACACCTTC. This codes for CASSPYVGGGRGYTF.

The sample holds many counts of this clonotype. The V call is TRBV3-1, the J call TRBJ2-1; the match to TRBD2 covers 8 bases. V was clipped by 1 base and J by 9 bases; unmatched bases: 5. The CDR3 extends over 14 amino acids. The germline V gene encodes CDR1 LGHDT and CDR2 YNNKEL (reference sequence). CDR3 nucleotides: TGTGCCAGCAGCCAAGGGACTAGCATCCGTGAGCAGTTCTTC. This sequence encodes CASSQGTSIREQFF.

This clonotype was counted many times. This rearrangement joins TRBV6-2 or TRBV6-3 to TRBJ2-1; 8 bases map to TRBD1. CDR3 size: 14 residues. Losses at the gene ends were 10 bases for V and 6 bases for J; bases not matched to a gene: 11. Germline loops: CDR1 MNHEY, CDR2 SVGEGT. The CDR3 DNA is TGTGCCACCCAAGACAGGGGTGGTTCCAATGAGCAGTTCTTC. Its translation: CATQDRGGSNEQFF.

The chain carries TRBV19 and TRBJ1-6; a possible D gene is TRBD1 (5 bases). CDR1 and CDR2 (germline): LNHDA, SQIVND (reference sequence). This CDR3 contains 15 residues. Trimming removed 5 bases from V and 7 bases from J, with 15 bases in between. The chain's CDR3 is CASSPSRGKNSPLHF. The CDR3 DNA follows: TGTGCCAGTAGTCCCAGTCGGGGGAAGAATTCACCCCTCCACTTT.